The rows below give T cell receptor beta chains drawn from one sample of a study of T cell responses to AZD1222 COVID-19 vaccine. Here immunoSEQ multiplex PCR was the method, and the copy in TCRdb shows in-frame clones only, minus some. Counted here are about 94,000 clones, about 88% occurring once; the ten biggest clones make up 13%. The material was peripheral blood, obtained on day 0 of AZD1222 vaccination. Receptor source: an adult in good health. CDR3s include the opening cysteine and the closing phenylalanine or tryptophan. Each record gives: J gene, clone size, V gene, D gene, CDR3 protein, CDR3 DNA. D genes are given only for firm matches. For some rows the clone size is stated as once, few or many, or as a class when expanded; others skip it.

j_gene: TRBJ2-2
abundance: NA
v_gene: TRBV4-1
d_gene: NA
CDR3aa: CASSQDLAGELFF
CDR3nt: TGCGCCAGCAGCCAAGATCTTGCCGGGGAGCTGTTTTTT

j_gene: TRBJ1-1
abundance: NA
v_gene: TRBV9
d_gene: NA
CDR3aa: CASSDSPGRAFF
CDR3nt: TGTGCCAGCAGCGACAGTCCGGGTAGAGCTTTCTTT

j_gene: TRBJ2-7
abundance: NA
v_gene: TRBV11-3
d_gene: NA
CDR3aa: CASSQGGYEQYF
CDR3nt: TGTGCCAGCAGCCAGGGGGGCTACGAGCAGTACTTC

j_gene: TRBJ2-7
abundance: NA
v_gene: TRBV19
d_gene: TRBD1
CDR3aa: CASSILGTGGNEQYF
CDR3nt: TGTGCCAGTAGTATTTTGGGGACAGGGGGAAACGAGCAGTACTTC

j_gene: TRBJ1-2
abundance: NA
v_gene: TRBV2
d_gene: TRBD1
CDR3aa: CASNLRDRVGYGYTF
CDR3nt: TGTGCCAGCAACCTGAGGGACAGGGTAGGATATGGCTACACCTTC

j_gene: TRBJ2-2
abundance: NA
v_gene: TRBV14
d_gene: NA
CDR3aa: CASSQRHLIPTRLAYTGELFF
CDR3nt: TGTGCCAGCAGCCAGAGGCATCTGATCCCCACACGTCTAGCTTACACCGGGGAGCTGTTTTTT

j_gene: TRBJ2-7
abundance: few
v_gene: TRBV18
d_gene: TRBD2
CDR3aa: CASSPREGSEQYF
CDR3nt: TGTGCCAGCTCACCACGGGAGGGGAGCGAGCAGTACTTC

j_gene: TRBJ1-6
abundance: NA
v_gene: TRBV5-8
d_gene: NA
CDR3aa: CASSWLGGTRRSHNSPLHF
CDR3nt: TGTGCCAGCAGCTGGCTCGGCGGGACTCGGAGGTCCCATAATTCACCCCTCCACTTT

j_gene: TRBJ1-1
abundance: NA
v_gene: TRBV12-3/TRBV12-4
d_gene: TRBD1
CDR3aa: CASNPDRVTEAFF
CDR3nt: TGTGCCAGCAACCCGGACAGGGTCACTGAAGCTTTCTTT

j_gene: TRBJ2-5
abundance: few
v_gene: TRBV7-9
d_gene: NA
CDR3aa: CASSFIPGQQETQYF
CDR3nt: TGTGCCAGCAGTTTTATACCAGGACAGCAAGAGACCCAGTACTTC

j_gene: TRBJ1-2
abundance: NA
v_gene: TRBV6-5
d_gene: NA
CDR3aa: CASLIDWQSTYGYTF
CDR3nt: TGTGCCAGCCTCATCGATTGGCAGTCGACCTATGGCTACACCTTC

j_gene: TRBJ2-3
abundance: NA
v_gene: TRBV5-1
d_gene: NA
CDR3aa: CASSWRGQTGTDTQYF
CDR3nt: TGCGCCAGCAGCTGGCGCGGACAAACAGGCACAGATACGCAGTATTTT

j_gene: TRBJ2-5
abundance: NA
v_gene: TRBV28
d_gene: NA
CDR3aa: CASSLQGWGTQYF
CDR3nt: TGTGCCAGCAGTTTACAGGGCTGGGGGACCCAGTACTTC

j_gene: TRBJ2-7
abundance: NA
v_gene: TRBV19
d_gene: NA
CDR3aa: CASNEAGASDEQYF
CDR3nt: TGTGCCAGTAATGAGGCGGGCGCTAGTGACGAGCAGTACTTC